Presented here are 29 T cell receptor beta chains from one specimen sequenced in a study of blood T cell repertoires in COVID-19. The assay was immunoSEQ multiplex PCR, and TCRdb's table has in-frame clones only and misses some. The profile shows fewer than 450,000 clones, 88% of them singletons. The sequencing sample was made of peripheral blood. The receptors were gathered from a woman in her seventies with COVID-19, enrolled during active disease.

DNA of the CDR3: TGCGCCAGCAGTGGTCTAGCGGGGGCCGACGGGGAGCTGTTTTTT. It codes for CASSGLAGADGELFF. V and J are TRBV5-1 and TRBJ2-2; TRBD2 matches 10 bases. Germline CDR1 reads SGHRS; CDR2 reads YFSETQ. This CDR3 is 15 amino acids long. V shed 5 bases, J shed 7 bases, and the junction held 8 bases outside the gene matches.

In DNA, the CDR3 is TGTGCCAGCAGCCCAAGGACTAGCGGGGGGCCTTTCTCCTACGAGCAGTACTTC. It codes for CASSPRTSGGPFSYEQYF. V and J are TRBV13 and TRBJ2-7, with 14 bases fitting TRBD2. CDR3 length equals 18 residues. Germline V gives CDR1 PRHDT, CDR2 FYEKMQ (reference sequence). After removal of 5 bases from V and 0 bases from J, the junction contained 9 bases not matched to a gene.

The chain couples TRBV2 to TRBJ1-2; D is uncertain. The CDR3 consists of 14 residues. The V and J ends lost 7 bases and 4 bases respectively, with 16 bases between them. Germline V gene sequence: CDR1 SNHLY, CDR2 FYNNEI. CDR3 region: CASTETSFVYGYTF. CDR3 nucleotide sequence: TGTGCCAGCACCGAAACGAGCTTCGTCTATGGCTACACCTTC.

This sequence joins TRBV6-5 and TRBJ1-1, with 8 bases matching TRBD1. CDR1 and CDR2 (germline): MNHEY, SVGAGI. This CDR3 has 15 residues. Losses at the gene ends were 7 bases for V and 2 bases for J; bases not matched to a gene: 9. The CDR3 sequence is CASNQGAGGNTEAFF. DNA for the CDR3: TGTGCCAGCAACCAGGGGGCAGGGGGCAACACTGAAGCTTTCTTT.

The rearrangement links TRBV5-6 to TRBJ1-6; 9 bases fit TRBD1. With 0 bases clipped from V and 10 bases from J, the junction kept 8 bases outside the gene matches. The CDR3 spans 16 residues. Germline lookup yields CDR1 SGHDT and CDR2 YYEEEE. CDR3 nucleotides: TGTGCCAGCAGCTTGGCGGGACAGGGTAAAGGGTCACCCCTCCACTTT. As protein: CASSLAGQGKGSPLHF. The entire variable domain, with the rest obtained from reference TRBV5-6 and TRBJ1-6, is as follows: DAGVTQSPTHLIKTRGQQVTLRCSPKSGHDTVSWYQQALGQGPQFIFQYYEEEERQRGNFPDRFSGHQFPNYSSELNVNALLLGDSALYLCASSLAGQGKGSPLHFGNGTRLTVT.

The rearrangement joins TRBV7-9 to TRBJ2-7, with 13 bases identical to TRBD2. V lost 3 bases, J lost 2 bases, and 4 bases stayed unmatched. This CDR3 has 16 amino acids. Germline CDR1 reads SEHNR; CDR2 reads FQNEAQ (reference sequence). The CDR3 here is CASSFTSGGAPYEQYF. Written as DNA, the CDR3 is TGTGCCAGCAGCTTCACTAGCGGGGGGGCCCCCTACGAGCAGTACTTC.

This chain links TRBV2 with TRBJ2-7; 9 bases agree with TRBD1. Germline assignment: CDR1 SNHLY and CDR2 FYNNEI. With 6 bases clipped from V and 3 bases from J, the junction kept 9 bases outside the gene matches. This CDR3 spans 15 amino acids. CDR3 region: CASRGGQGLFYEQYF. CDR3 DNA: TGTGCCAGCAGGGGGGGACAGGGCCTATTCTACGAGCAGTACTTC.

The chain links TRBV7-9 to TRBJ1-1, with 7 bases identical to TRBD1. The CDR3 loop spans 16 amino acids. Germline loops: CDR1 SEHNR, CDR2 FQNEAQ (reference sequence). The V and J ends lost 0 bases and 4 bases, in that order; junction bases with no gene match: 8. The CDR3 region is CASSLAHQGGGTEAFF. DNA of the CDR3: TGTGCCAGCAGCTTAGCCCATCAGGGGGGAGGCACTGAAGCTTTCTTT.

CDR3 DNA: TGTGCCAGCAGCTTAGAAGGGGGCGAAATGACGCTGTTTTTT. Protein sequence: CASSLEGGEMTLFF. J is TRBJ1-4 and V is TRBV7-9; TRBD1 aligns across 7 bases. The ends lost 1 base at V and 14 bases at J; junction bases unmatched: 10. CDR3 length: 14 amino acids. Germline lookup yields CDR1 SEHNR and CDR2 FQNEAQ (reference sequence).

This clone has more than one count but fewer than ten. The chain employs TRBV5-4 and TRBJ2-7; 7 bases agree with TRBD1. The CDR3 contains 14 residues. The germline CDR1 and CDR2 sequences are SGHNT and YYREEE (reference sequence). After removal of 0 bases from V and 3 bases from J, the junction contained 3 bases not matched to a gene. The CDR3 nucleotides are TGTGCCAGCAGCTTGGGACGGACAGGCTACGAGCAGTACTTC. Its translation is CASSLGRTGYEQYF.

This chain connects TRBV7-2 to TRBJ1-2, with 9 bases that match TRBD1. From germline, CDR1 is SGHTA and CDR2 FQGNSA. This CDR3 has 15 residues. V lost 5 bases, J lost 4 bases, and 8 bases stayed unmatched. The CDR3 DNA reads TGTGCCAGCAGCCCACGGACAGGGGACGTCTATGGCTACACCTTC. It translates to CASSPRTGDVYGYTF.

The chain recombines TRBV5-8 with TRBJ2-1; 14 nucleotides agree with TRBD2. CDR1 is SGHTS, CDR2 YDEGEE, per germline. The CDR3 is 16 residues long. The trim removed 4 bases at V and 6 bases at J, leaving 6 bases unmatched. The CDR3 DNA reads TGTGCCAGCAGCCTTGGGACTAGCGGGGGCCGCAATGAGCAGTTCTTC. Amino acid sequence: CASSLGTSGGRNEQFF.

The rearrangement joins TRBV2 to TRBJ1-1, with D unclear. Germline-derived CDR1 and CDR2 are SNHLY and FYNNEI. This CDR3 contains 13 residues. V was trimmed by 2 bases and J by 3 bases, leaving 7 bases between them. The CDR3 DNA reads as TGTGCCAGCAGTGAACAAGAGCACACTGAAGCTTTCTTT. Its protein product is CASSEQEHTEAFF.

The chain employs TRBV24-1 and TRBJ1-1; 9 bases fit TRBD1. The CDR3 is 18 amino acids. With V trimmed by 1 base and J by 0 bases, 8 bases remained unmatched. CDR1 is KGHDR and CDR2 is SFDVKD in the germline V gene. CDR3 nucleotide sequence: TGTGCCACCAGTGATTTTCAGGGGGACAGGGACATGAACACTGAAGCTTTCTTT. Translation gives CATSDFQGDRDMNTEAFF.

The chain links TRBV24-1 to TRBJ2-1, with TRBD2 matching over 14 bases. V lost 3 bases and J lost 0; bases outside the gene matches: 6. Germline CDR1 is KGHDR and CDR2 is SFDVKD. The CDR3 length is 19 residues. CDR3: CATSDGLAGGRSSYNEQFF. The CDR3 nucleotides are TGTGCCACCAGTGATGGACTAGCGGGGGGCAGGAGCTCCTACAATGAGCAGTTCTTC.

In this sample, this clone turned up once. The chain carries TRBV2 and TRBJ1-3, with TRBD1 identical over 11 bases. Germline V gene lookup returns CDR1 SNHLY and CDR2 FYNNEI. This CDR3 spans 15 amino acids. Trimming cost V 7 bases and J 4 bases; bases outside gene matches: 6. The DNA of the CDR3 is TGTGCCAGCATGGGACAGGGGGTAGAAGGAAACACCATATATTTT. This gives the protein CASMGQGVEGNTIYF.

V gene TRBV5-1 combines with J gene TRBJ1-1; 10 positions match TRBD1. The CDR3 is 14 residues long. Losses at the gene ends were 2 bases for V and 7 bases for J; bases not matched to a gene: 5. Germline V CDR1 and CDR2: SGHRS, YFSETQ. Here the CDR3 reads CASSFSGTGDEAFF. In DNA form, the CDR3 reads TGCGCCAGCAGCTTCTCCGGGACAGGGGATGAAGCTTTCTTT. Based on the CDR3 plus reference TRBV5-1 and TRBJ1-1, the full variable domain is KAGVTQTPRYLIKTRGQQVTLSCSPISGHRSVSWYQQTPGQGLQFLFEYFSETQRNKGNFPGRFSGRQFSNSRSEMNVSTLELGDSALYLCASSFSGTGDEAFFGQGTRLTVV.

This clone was observed a handful of times. CDR3 in DNA: TGTGCCAGCAGCTTAGTTGGTCTAGCGAACACCGGGGAGCTGTTTTTT. Protein sequence: CASSLVGLANTGELFF. This chain joins TRBV7-2 and TRBJ2-2, with no clear D. Per germline, CDR1 SGHTA and CDR2 FQGNSA. V lost 1 base and J 0 bases, leaving 9 bases between the germline ends. The CDR3 runs to 16 residues.

This clone was recorded only once. V is TRBV5-1 and J is TRBJ1-1; TRBD1 agrees at 9 bases. The trim removed 1 base at V and 4 bases at J, leaving 5 bases unmatched. CDR3 length: 15 amino acids. Germline CDR1 and CDR2: SGHRS and YFSETQ. The CDR3 bases are TGCGCCAGCAGCTTGCCGGGACAGGGATCCACTGAAGCTTTCTTT. Translated, it gives CASSLPGQGSTEAFF.

V and J are TRBV6-5 and TRBJ2-7, with D perhaps matching TRBD2 (6 bases). CDR1 and CDR2 from the germline V gene are MNHEY and SVGAGI. The CDR3 sequence is 13 residues long. The V and J ends lost 0 bases and 6 bases respectively, with 9 bases between them. The CDR3 region is CASSYSVGGEQYF. The CDR3 DNA is TGTGCCAGCAGTTACTCGGTGGGGGGCGAGCAGTACTTC.

The gene calls are TRBV7-7 and TRBJ2-5; 9 nucleotides match TRBD2. J lost 5 bases, V lost 1 base, and 8 bases had no gene match. Germline V gene lookup returns CDR1 SSHAT and CDR2 FNYEAQ (reference sequence). CDR3 length equals 16 residues. CDR3 residues: CASSLEVAGGRETQYF. CDR3 coding DNA: TGTGCCAGCAGCTTAGAGGTGGCGGGGGGGCGTGAGACCCAGTACTTC.

The chain carries TRBV5-1 and TRBJ2-7, with D hard to call. Trimming pared 0 bases from V and 6 bases from J, leaving 16 bases between. The CDR3 is 15 residues long. From germline, CDR1 is SGHRS and CDR2 YFSETQ. CDR3 coding DNA: TGCGCCAGCAGCTTGGGATACACCGGCGGATCCGAGCAGTACTTC. This gives the protein CASSLGYTGGSEQYF.

This chain uses TRBV7-8 with TRBJ1-1; TRBD1 is a possible D gene (5 bases). The V gene lost 6 bases and the J gene lost 9 bases, with 14 bases spanning the gap. The CDR3 has 12 residues. Per the germline V gene, CDR1 is SGHVS and CDR2 is FQNEAQ. The CDR3 DNA is TGTGCCAGCAGTTTACGGGACTCCCAAGCTTTCTTT. Translated: CASSLRDSQAFF.

The V and J genes are TRBV28 and TRBJ1-5, with D possibly being TRBD1 (6 bases). V shed 6 bases and J shed 5 bases, with 8 bases lying between them. Germline CDR1 MDHEN, CDR2 SYDVKM. This CDR3 has 12 residues. The CDR3 coding sequence is TGTGCCAGCAGGTCAGGGGATCAGCCCCAGCATTTT. Translated: CASRSGDQPQHF.

This chain links TRBV4-2 with TRBJ2-1; 11 positions agree with TRBD2. The trim removed 5 bases at V and 8 bases at J, leaving 8 bases unmatched. Germline assignment: CDR1 LGHNA and CDR2 YNFKEQ. The CDR3 totals 15 residues. CDR3 sequence reads: CASSLAGGQGDEQFF. The CDR3 DNA reads as TGTGCCAGCAGCTTAGCGGGGGGGCAGGGCGATGAGCAGTTCTTC.

V and J are TRBV29-1 and TRBJ2-3; the D gene is possibly TRBD1 (6 bases). Between the trimmed V and J ends, which lost 7 bases and 8 bases, there was a span of 19 bases. The germline V gene has CDR1 SQVTM and CDR2 ANQGSEA. The CDR3 runs to 13 residues. The CDR3, as DNA: TGCAGCGGAGCCGGGACACCGACGGGTACGCAGTATTTT. It codes for CSGAGTPTGTQYF.

The CDR3 is CASSLPTGQVQGFF. The CDR3 nucleotides read TGTGCCAGCAGCCTTCCTACTGGACAGGTCCAAGGTTTCTTT. The V and J genes are TRBV28 and TRBJ1-1; 7 nucleotides line up with TRBD1. Germline CDR1 and CDR2: MDHEN and SYDVKM. This CDR3 is 14 amino acids long. V lost 6 bases and J lost 13; bases outside the gene matches: 17.

The chain uses TRBV6-2 or TRBV6-3 and TRBJ2-5; 14 bases match TRBD2. Trimming cost V 0 bases and J 5 bases; bases outside gene matches: 5. The CDR3 contains 17 residues. Germline CDR1 and CDR2: MNHEY and SVGEGT. CDR3 in amino acids: CASSYSGLAGEGETQYF. In DNA form, the CDR3 reads TGTGCCAGCAGTTACTCGGGACTAGCGGGGGAAGGGGAGACCCAGTACTTC.

In nucleotides, the CDR3 is TGTGCCAGCAGCTCGACACGGGGGAACACTGAAGCTTTCTTT. Residues: CASSSTRGNTEAFF. The chain carries TRBV11-2 and TRBJ1-1; D is uncertain. Trimming removed 4 bases from V and 1 base from J, with 10 bases in between. The CDR3 extends over 14 amino acids. CDR1 SGHAT and CDR2 FQNNGV come from the germline V gene.